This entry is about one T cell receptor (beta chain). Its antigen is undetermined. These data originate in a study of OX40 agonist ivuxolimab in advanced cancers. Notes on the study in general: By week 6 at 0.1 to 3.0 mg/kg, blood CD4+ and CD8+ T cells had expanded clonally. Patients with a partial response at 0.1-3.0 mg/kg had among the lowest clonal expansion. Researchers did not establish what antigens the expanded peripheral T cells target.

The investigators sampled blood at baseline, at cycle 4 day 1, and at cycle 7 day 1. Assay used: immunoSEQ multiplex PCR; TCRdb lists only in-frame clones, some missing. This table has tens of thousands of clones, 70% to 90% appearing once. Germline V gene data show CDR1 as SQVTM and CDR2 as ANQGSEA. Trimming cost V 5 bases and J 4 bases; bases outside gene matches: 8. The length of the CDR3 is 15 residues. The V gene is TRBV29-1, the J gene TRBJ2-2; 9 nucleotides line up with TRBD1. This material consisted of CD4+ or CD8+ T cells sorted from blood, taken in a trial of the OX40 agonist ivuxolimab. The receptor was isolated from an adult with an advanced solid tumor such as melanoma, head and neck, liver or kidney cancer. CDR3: CSVNRDRAATGELFF. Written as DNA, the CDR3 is TGCAGCGTTAATAGGGACAGGGCGGCCACCGGGGAGCTGTTTTTT.